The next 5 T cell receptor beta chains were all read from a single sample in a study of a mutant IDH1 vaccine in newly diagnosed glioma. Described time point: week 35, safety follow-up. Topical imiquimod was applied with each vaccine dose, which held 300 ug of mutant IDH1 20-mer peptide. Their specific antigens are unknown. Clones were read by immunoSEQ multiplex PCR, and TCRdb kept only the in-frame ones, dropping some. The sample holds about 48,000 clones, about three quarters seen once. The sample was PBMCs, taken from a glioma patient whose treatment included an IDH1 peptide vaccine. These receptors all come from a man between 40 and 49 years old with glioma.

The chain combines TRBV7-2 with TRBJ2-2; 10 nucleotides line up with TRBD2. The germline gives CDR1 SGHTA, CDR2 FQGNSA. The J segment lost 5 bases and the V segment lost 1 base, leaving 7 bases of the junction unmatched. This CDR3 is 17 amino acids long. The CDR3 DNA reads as TGTGCCAGCAGCTTAGTGGGTGGTAGCGGGAGGACCGGGGAGCTGTTTTTT. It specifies CASSLVGGSGRTGELFF.

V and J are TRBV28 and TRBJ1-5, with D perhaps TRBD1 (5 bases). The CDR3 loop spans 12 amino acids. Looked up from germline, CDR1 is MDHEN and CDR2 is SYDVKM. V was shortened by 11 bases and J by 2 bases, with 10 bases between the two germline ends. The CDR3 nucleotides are TGTGCCGTGGGGCAGGGCAATCAGCCCCAGCATTTT. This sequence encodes CAVGQGNQPQHF.

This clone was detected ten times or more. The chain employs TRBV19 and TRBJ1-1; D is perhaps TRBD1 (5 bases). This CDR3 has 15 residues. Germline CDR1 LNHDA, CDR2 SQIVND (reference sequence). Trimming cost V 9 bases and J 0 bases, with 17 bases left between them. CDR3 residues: CASQGRVNMNTEAFF. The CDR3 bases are TGTGCCAGCCAGGGAAGGGTGAATATGAACACTGAAGCTTTCTTT. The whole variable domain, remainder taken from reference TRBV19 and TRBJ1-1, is DGGITQSPKYLFRKEGQNVTLSCEQNLNHDAMYWYRQDPGQGLRLIYYSQIVNDFQKGDIAEGYSVSREKKESFPLTVTSAQKNPTAFYLCASQGRVNMNTEAFFGQGTRLTVV.

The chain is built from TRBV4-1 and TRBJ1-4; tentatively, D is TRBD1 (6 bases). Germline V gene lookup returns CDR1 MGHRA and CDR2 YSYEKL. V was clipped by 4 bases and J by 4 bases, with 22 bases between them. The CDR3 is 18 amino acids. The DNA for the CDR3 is TGCGCCAGCAGCCGCTCCTATCGGGAGGGACAACTTAATGAAAAACTGTTTTTT. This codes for CASSRSYREGQLNEKLFF.

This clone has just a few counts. The CDR3, as DNA: TGTGCCAGCAGTGATGTGGGGCTGGGTGGCTACACCTTC. Amino acids: CASSDVGLGGYTF. The rearrangement joins TRBV2 to TRBJ1-2, with D possibly TRBD1 on 5 matching bases. The CDR3 is 13 residues long. Germline V gives CDR1 SNHLY, CDR2 FYNNEI. Trimming removed 3 bases at V and 7 bases at J, with 12 bases between.